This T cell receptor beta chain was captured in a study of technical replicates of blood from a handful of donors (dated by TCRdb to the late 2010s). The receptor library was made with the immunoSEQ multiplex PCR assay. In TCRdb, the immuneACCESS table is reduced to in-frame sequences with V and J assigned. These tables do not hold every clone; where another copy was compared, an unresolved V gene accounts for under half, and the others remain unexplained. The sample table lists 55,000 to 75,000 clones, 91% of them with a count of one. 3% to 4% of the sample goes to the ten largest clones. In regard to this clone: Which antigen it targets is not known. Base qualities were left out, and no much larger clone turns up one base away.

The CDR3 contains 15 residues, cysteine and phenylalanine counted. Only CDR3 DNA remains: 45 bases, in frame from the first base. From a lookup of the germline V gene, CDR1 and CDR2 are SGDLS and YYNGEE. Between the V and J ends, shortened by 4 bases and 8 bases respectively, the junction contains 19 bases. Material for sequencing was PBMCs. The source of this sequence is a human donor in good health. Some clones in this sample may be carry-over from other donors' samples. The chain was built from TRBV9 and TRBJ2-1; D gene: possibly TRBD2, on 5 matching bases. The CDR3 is CASSSDGSGFDEQFF. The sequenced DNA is TGTGCCAGCAGCTCTGACGGGTCGGGGTTCGATGAGCAGTTCTTC.